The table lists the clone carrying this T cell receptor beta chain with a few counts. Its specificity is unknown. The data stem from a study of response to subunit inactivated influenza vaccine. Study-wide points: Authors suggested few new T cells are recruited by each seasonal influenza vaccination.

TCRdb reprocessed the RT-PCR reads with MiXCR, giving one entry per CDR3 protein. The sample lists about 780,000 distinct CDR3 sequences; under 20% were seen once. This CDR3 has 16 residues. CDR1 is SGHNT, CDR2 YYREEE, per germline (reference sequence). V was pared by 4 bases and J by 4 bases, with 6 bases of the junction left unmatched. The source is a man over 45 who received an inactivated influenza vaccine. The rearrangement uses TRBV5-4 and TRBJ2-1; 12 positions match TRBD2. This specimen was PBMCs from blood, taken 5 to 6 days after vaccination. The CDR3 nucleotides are TGTGCCAGCAGCATACGACTAGCGGGGGCTTACAATGAGCAGTTCTTC. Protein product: CASSIRLAGAYNEQFF.